Shown below are 29 T cell receptor beta chains from a single sample sequenced in a study of Tregs in tolerant kidney transplant recipients. Some clones are missing from TCRdb's copy, which holds only in-frame ones; the method was immunoSEQ multiplex PCR. The table lists about 44,000 clones, 95% of them singletons, with 0.37% in the top ten. The antigens for these receptors are not known. Sequencing was performed on Tregs from blood cultured with allogeneic cells. The receptor source for this set is a human donor in good health.

The genes are TRBV19 and TRBJ2-2, with a weak D call TRBD2 (5 bases). Trimming removed 4 bases at V and 5 bases at J, with 11 bases between. The CDR3 runs to 14 residues. Germline assignment: CDR1 LNHDA and CDR2 SQIVND (reference sequence). Written as DNA, the CDR3 is TGTGCCAGTAGTACCCCTAGAGGGACCGGGGAGCTGTTTTTT. Translated, it gives CASSTPRGTGELFF. The variable domain in full, completed from reference TRBV19 and TRBJ2-2, reads DGGITQSPKYLFRKEGQNVTLSCEQNLNHDAMYWYRQDPGQGLRLIYYSQIVNDFQKGDIAEGYSVSREKKESFPLTVTSAQKNPTAFYLCASSTPRGTGELFFGEGSRLTVL.

The V gene is TRBV20-1, the J gene TRBJ1-2, with D uncertain. CDR1 DFQATT and CDR2 SNEGSKA come from the germline V gene (reference sequence). The V and J ends lost 6 bases and 1 base respectively, with 6 bases between them. This CDR3 is built from 11 residues. The CDR3, as DNA: TGCAGTGCGGGTCTTAACTATGGCTACACCTTC. Amino acids: CSAGLNYGYTF.

The V call is TRBV10-3, the J call TRBJ2-7; D uncertain. Per germline, CDR1 ENHRY and CDR2 SYGVKD. V was clipped by 4 bases and J by 6 bases, with 13 bases between them. The CDR3 extends over 13 amino acids. The CDR3 sequence is CAISVKPIAEQYF. The CDR3 DNA reads TGTGCCATCAGTGTTAAACCCATTGCCGAGCAGTACTTC.

This clone is a singleton in its sample. This chain connects TRBV27 to TRBJ2-6, with TRBD1 identical over 8 bases. The CDR3 length is 20 residues. V lost 6 bases and J lost 0; bases outside the gene matches: 16. Looked up from germline, CDR1 is MNHEY and CDR2 is SMNVEV (reference sequence). The CDR3 region has the DNA TGTGCCAGCAGCCTAACTCCCGACAGGGGCCCTATCTCTGGGGCCAACGTCCTGACTTTC. Translated, it gives CASSLTPDRGPISGANVLTF.

The chain links TRBV5-1 to TRBJ2-7, with 7 bases aligning to TRBD1. The CDR3 loop spans 16 amino acids. V shed 4 bases and J 4 bases; nucleotides not matched to a gene: 14. CDR1 SGHRS and CDR2 YFSETQ come from the germline V gene. CDR3 nucleotides: TGCGCCAGCAGCAGCCATACGAAGGGGGCTTTTTACGAGCAGTACTTC. It yields the protein CASSSHTKGAFYEQYF.

The gene calls are TRBV2 and TRBJ1-4; the D gene is possibly TRBD1 (6 bases). Germline CDR1 SNHLY, CDR2 FYNNEI. This CDR3 contains 17 residues. Trimming shortened V by 3 bases and J by 8 bases, and 22 bases separated the two germline ends. Here the CDR3 reads CASSDNGVGTWEEKLFF. The CDR3 region has the DNA TGTGCCAGCAGTGATAACGGGGTCGGGACATGGGAGGAAAAACTGTTTTTT.

The chain links TRBV6-5 to TRBJ1-1; D gene unclear. V dropped 0 bases and J dropped 3 bases, with 14 bases sitting between them. CDR3 size: 16 residues. The germline V gene encodes CDR1 MNHEY and CDR2 SVGAGI. The CDR3 region is CASSYSRPPSHTEAFF. In DNA, the CDR3 is TGTGCCAGCAGTTACTCGAGGCCGCCTTCGCACACTGAAGCTTTCTTT.

CDR3 residues: CASSEDRGVKPQHF. The CDR3 nucleotides read TGTGCCAGCAGTGAAGACAGGGGGGTTAAGCCCCAGCATTTT. The rearrangement joins TRBV2 to TRBJ1-5, with 8 positions matching TRBD1. The CDR3 totals 14 residues. The junction had 4 bases not matched to a gene; V was cut back by 1 base and J by 8 bases. The germline CDR1 and CDR2 sequences are SNHLY and FYNNEI.

The chain carries TRBV4-2 and TRBJ2-4; 10 positions match TRBD1. Trimming at V came to 6 bases and at J to 6 bases, leaving 5 bases not matched to a gene. Germline CDR1 and CDR2: LGHNA and YNFKEQ. CDR3 length equals 14 residues. Here the CDR3 reads CASRLGQGTNIQYF. The CDR3 DNA follows: TGTGCCAGCAGATTGGGACAGGGGACAAACATTCAGTACTTC.

This chain links TRBV19 with TRBJ2-5; D possibly matches TRBD1 or TRBD2 (5 bases each). Looked up from germline, CDR1 is LNHDA and CDR2 is SQIVND (reference sequence). The CDR3 has 15 residues. V lost 5 bases, J lost 2 bases, and 15 bases lay in between. As DNA, the CDR3 is TGTGCCAGTAGTGACGGGGCGGCTTCACAAGAGACCCAGTACTTC. Translation gives CASSDGAASQETQYF.

This sequence joins TRBV5-6 and TRBJ1-2; the D is unclear. Germline CDR1 and CDR2: SGHDT and YYEEEE. The V and J ends lost 1 base and 4 bases respectively, with 11 bases between them. CDR3 length: 14 amino acids. Written as DNA, the CDR3 is TGTGCCAGCAGCTTGTTAGTGACGATCTATGGCTACACCTTC. Translating it yields CASSLLVTIYGYTF.

The chain has TRBV6-5 and TRBJ2-1, with 10 bases identical to TRBD1. After removal of 3 bases from V and 6 bases from J, the junction contained 8 bases not matched to a gene. The germline gives CDR1 MNHEY, CDR2 SVGAGI. This CDR3 has 16 amino acids. CDR3 sequence reads: CASSYLSGTGVNEQFF. CDR3 bases: TGTGCCAGCAGTTATCTCTCGGGGACAGGGGTCAATGAGCAGTTCTTC.

This sequence joins TRBV5-1 and TRBJ1-5; D gene unclear. Germline V gives CDR1 SGHRS, CDR2 YFSETQ. The CDR3 runs to 13 residues. V was pared by 7 bases and J by 5 bases, with 13 bases between. CDR3: CASALRPHQPQHF. The CDR3 nucleotides are TGCGCCAGCGCCTTGAGACCGCATCAGCCCCAGCATTTT.

The V call is TRBV5-1, the J call TRBJ1-4, with no clear D. This CDR3 is 16 amino acids long. V gave up 0 bases and J gave up 0 bases, with 9 bases separating them. Germline V gene sequence: CDR1 SGHRS, CDR2 YFSETQ. CDR3 nucleotides: TGCGCCAGCAGCTTGGAGGGAGGCACAACTAATGAAAAACTGTTTTTT. It specifies CASSLEGGTTNEKLFF.

V usage is TRBV2 and J usage is TRBJ2-7; TRBD1 aligns across 9 bases. This CDR3 comprises 15 residues. Germline V gene sequence: CDR1 SNHLY, CDR2 FYNNEI. J gave up 3 bases and V 4 bases, and 7 bases lay outside the gene matches. For the CDR3, the DNA is TGTGCCAGCAGTGGGAGGACAGGGGTTTACTACGAGCAGTACTTC. Translation: CASSGRTGVYYEQYF.

The rearrangement joins TRBV7-6 to TRBJ2-7; possible D gene TRBD2, 6 bases. CDR3 length equals 14 residues. V was pared by 5 bases and J by 1 base, with 12 bases between. Germline CDR1 SGHVS, CDR2 FNYEAQ. The CDR3 DNA reads as TGTGCCAGCAGCGGTTTGGGGGGTTCCTACGAGCAGTACTTC. Its protein is CASSGLGGSYEQYF. The full variable domain, completed using reference TRBV7-6 and TRBJ2-7, is GAGVSQSPRYKVTKRGQDVALRCDPISGHVSLYWYRQALGQGPEFLTYFNYEAQQDKSGLPNDRFSAERPEGSISTLTIQRTEQRDSAMYRCASSGLGGSYEQYFGPGTRLTVT.

The V and J genes are TRBV7-9 and TRBJ2-6; 7 bases align to TRBD1. With 6 bases clipped from V and 1 base from J, the junction kept 15 bases outside the gene matches. Germline lookup yields CDR1 SEHNR and CDR2 FQNEAQ (reference sequence). This CDR3 contains 19 residues. The CDR3 here is CASSLKWDSSSSGANVLTF. As DNA, the CDR3 is TGTGCCAGCAGTCTAAAGTGGGACAGTAGTAGTTCTGGGGCCAACGTCCTGACTTTC. The variable domain in full, completed from reference TRBV7-9 and TRBJ2-6, reads DTGVSQNPRHKITKRGQNVTFRCDPISEHNRLYWYRQTLGQGPEFLTYFQNEAQLEKSRLLSDRFSAERPKGSFSTLEIQRTEQGDSAMYLCASSLKWDSSSSGANVLTFGAGSRLTVL.

This sequence joins TRBV6-5 and TRBJ2-3; D call uncertain. Germline values: CDR1 MNHEY, CDR2 SVGAGI. The CDR3 has 15 amino acids. V was clipped by 0 bases and J by 1 base, with 8 bases between them. The CDR3 DNA follows: TGTGCCAGCAGTTACTCGACGTTCGGCACAGATACGCAGTATTTT. Amino acids: CASSYSTFGTDTQYF.

The chain combines TRBV19 with TRBJ1-2, with D possibly being TRBD1 (6 bases). This CDR3 has 12 amino acids. Trimming took 6 bases from V and 8 from J, leaving 13 bases between them. Germline V gene lookup returns CDR1 LNHDA and CDR2 SQIVND (reference sequence). The CDR3 DNA reads as TGTGCCAGTAGCCAACCGGGGGGCGGCTACACCTTC. It translates to CASSQPGGGYTF.

This chain links TRBV10-1 with TRBJ2-3; D gene uncertain. V lost 3 bases, J lost 7 bases, and 20 bases lay in between. The germline V gene has CDR1 WNHNN and CDR2 SYGVQD (reference sequence). This CDR3 spans 16 amino acids. DNA of the CDR3: TGCGCCAGCAGTGATTCCCTAACCACCTCCTCCTATACGCAGTATTTT. Encoded protein: CASSDSLTTSSYTQYF.

This rearrangement joins TRBV19 to TRBJ1-6; D not resolved. Germline values: CDR1 LNHDA, CDR2 SQIVND (reference sequence). Trimming removed 2 bases at V and 7 bases at J, with 3 bases between. The CDR3 covers 12 residues. DNA of the CDR3: TGTGCCAGTAGTATATTCAATTCACCCCTCCACTTT. The encoded protein is CASSIFNSPLHF.

This rearrangement joins TRBV2 to TRBJ1-3; D possibly corresponds to TRBD1 (5 bases). Trimming cost V 7 bases and J 2 bases, with 18 bases left between them. Germline values: CDR1 SNHLY, CDR2 FYNNEI. The CDR3 has 16 amino acids. The chain's CDR3 is CASTLPRGTTGNTIYF. The CDR3 bases are TGTGCCAGCACCCTACCTCGGGGGACGACTGGAAACACCATATATTTT.

The chain combines TRBV30 with TRBJ1-1, with 7 bases matching TRBD1. The germline V gene encodes CDR1 GTSNPN and CDR2 SVGIG (reference sequence). The ends lost 6 bases at V and 1 base at J; junction bases unmatched: 5. The CDR3 extends over 13 amino acids. Here the CDR3 DNA reads TGTGCCTGCGTGGACAGGCGGAACACTGAAGCTTTCTTT. This sequence encodes CACVDRRNTEAFF.

The chain couples TRBV9 to TRBJ1-2, with 7 bases lining up with TRBD1. Germline values: CDR1 SGDLS, CDR2 YYNGEE. This CDR3 spans 15 amino acids. V was clipped by 0 bases and J by 5 bases; unmatched bases: 7. CDR3 coding DNA: TGTGCCAGCAGCGTAGCGCCCGGGACAGTTTATGGCTACACCTTC. Its translation: CASSVAPGTVYGYTF.

This clone was picked up one time. The chain couples TRBV7-8 to TRBJ1-5; 10 bases match TRBD1. The CDR3 contains 15 residues. Per the germline V gene, CDR1 is SGHVS and CDR2 is FQNEAQ. Trimming removed 4 bases from V and 6 bases from J; junction bases left unmatched: 6. The CDR3 spells CASSSTGGYGQPQHF. DNA of the CDR3: TGTGCCAGCAGCTCGACAGGGGGCTACGGTCAGCCCCAGCATTTT. Full variable domain (missing parts from reference TRBV7-8 and TRBJ1-5): GAGVSQSPRYKVAKRGQDVALRCDPISGHVSLFWYQQALGQGPEFLTYFQNEAQLDKSGLPSDRFFAERPEGSVSTLKIQRTQQEDSAVYLCASSSTGGYGQPQHFGDGTRLSIL.

This chain connects TRBV19 to TRBJ2-5; D ambiguous. Per the germline V gene, CDR1 is LNHDA and CDR2 is SQIVND (reference sequence). The CDR3 consists of 13 residues. V was cut by 5 bases and J by 6 bases, with 13 bases left in between. CDR3 sequence reads: CASSPTVHQTQYF. CDR3 nucleotide sequence: TGTGCCAGTAGTCCAACGGTGCACCAGACCCAGTACTTC.

The chain recombines TRBV29-1 with TRBJ2-3, with D unresolved. Per germline, CDR1 SQVTM and CDR2 ANQGSEA. The CDR3 has 12 amino acids. V shed 4 bases and J shed 5 bases, with 10 bases lying between them. The CDR3 sequence: CSVGGGRDTQYF. CDR3 nucleotide sequence: TGCAGCGTTGGTGGCGGTAGAGATACGCAGTATTTT.

The chain links TRBV5-1 to TRBJ2-1; 7 bases line up with TRBD2. V was pared by 4 bases and J by 3 bases, with 25 bases of the junction left unmatched. The germline V gene has CDR1 SGHRS and CDR2 YFSETQ. This CDR3 is built from 21 residues. This chain's CDR3 is CASSLARGGRAVVPHYNEQFF. DNA of the CDR3: TGCGCCAGCAGCCTCGCCCGAGGAGGGAGGGCCGTAGTTCCGCACTACAATGAGCAGTTCTTC.

The chain recombines TRBV7-2 with TRBJ2-7; 12 bases are shared with TRBD2. The germline CDR1 and CDR2 sequences are SGHTA and FQGNSA. The CDR3 length is 15 residues. Germline trimming cut 5 bases from V and 2 bases from J; bases unmatched to any gene: 4. CDR3 region: CASSASGGAAYEQYF. Written as DNA, the CDR3 is TGTGCCAGCAGCGCTAGCGGGGGGGCCGCCTACGAGCAGTACTTC. The variable domain in full, with the rest retrieved from reference TRBV7-2 and TRBJ2-7, is GAGVSQSPSNKVTEKGKDVELRCDPISGHTALYWYRQSLGQGLEFLIYFQGNSAPDKSGLPSDRFSAERTGGSVSTLTIQRTQQEDSAVYLCASSASGGAAYEQYFGPGTRLTVT.